Detailed here is one T cell receptor beta chain. This entry is derived from a study of shared clonotypes between healthy human individuals. Sequencing used immunoSEQ multiplex PCR; TCRdb keeps in-frame clones, though not all of them. Among 660,000 or so clones listed, approximately 96% were seen once. CDR1 and CDR2 (germline): SEHNR, FQNEAQ (reference sequence). CDR3 length: 15 amino acids. Trimming removed 3 bases from V and 0 bases from J, with 11 bases in between. The naive CD8 fraction comprised CD45RO-negative cells positively selected for CCR7 and excluded terminally differentiated effector memory CD45RA+ cells.

This clonotype originated in a woman aged 25 to 39 in good health. The J gene is TRBJ1-2, the V gene TRBV7-9; D call uncertain. Material: naive CD8+ T cells sorted from blood. The CDR3 reads CASSFSGGSNYGYTF. CDR3 bases: TGTGCCAGCAGCTTTTCAGGAGGATCTAACTATGGCTACACCTTC.